Sequencing of this TCR beta chain was carried out in a study of beta chain features in type 1 diabetes. Isolated RNA was reverse transcribed in full, so expressed TCRB transcripts were sequenced. Method: immunoSEQ multiplex PCR; TCRdb's copy keeps in-frame clones and lacks some. Here the sample spans around 190,000 clones, approximately 13% being singletons. V was clipped by 6 bases and J by 7 bases; unmatched bases: 13. The CDR3 runs 15 residues. Germline V gene sequence: CDR1 SQVTM, CDR2 ANQGSEA. The receptor was derived from a woman between 18 and 29 years old in good health. The sample was central memory CD4+ T cells from blood. V and J are TRBV29-1 and TRBJ1-4; TRBD1 agrees at 8 bases. This CDR3 reads CSVGGPGQGSEKLFF. The CDR3 DNA is TGCAGCGTGGGGGGGCCCGGACAGGGCTCTGAAAAACTGTTTTTT.